The T cell receptor (beta chain) under discussion was sequenced for a study of blood T cell repertoires in COVID-19. The CDR3 is made up of 15 amino acids. After removal of 3 bases from V and 8 bases from J, the junction contained 6 bases not matched to a gene. The germline V gene has CDR1 LGHDT and CDR2 YNNKEL (reference sequence). In this sample, this clone turned up many times. Assay used: immunoSEQ multiplex PCR; TCRdb lists only in-frame clones, some missing. Here the sample spans roughly 400,000 clones, approximately 90% being singletons. All enrollees were roughly 18 to 95 years old and from around 25 US areas.

Sequenced sample: PBMCs or T cells enriched from blood (not recorded which). The sequence came from a woman between 45 and 60 years old who had recovered from COVID-19. The rearrangement uses TRBV3-1 (or the pseudogene TRBV3-2) and TRBJ1-6; 8 bases are shared with TRBD1. DNA of the CDR3: TGTGCCAGCAGCCAGGCACAGGGGGGCCATTCACCCCTCCACTTT. This codes for CASSQAQGGHSPLHF.